The rows below give T cell receptor beta chains drawn from one sample of a study of Ad26.COV2.S vaccination and SARS-CoV-2 variants. Sequencing was performed with immunoSEQ multiplex PCR; in TCRdb, only in-frame clones are kept and a portion is missing. The table records some 190,000 clones, roughly 87% of them present only once. The source was peripheral blood, collected after recovery from COVID-19. Receptors originate from a human donor who had recovered from COVID-19. Both conserved end residues are part of each CDR3. Each record gives: clone size, J gene, D gene, V gene, CDR3 DNA, CDR3 protein. The D gene is left open where the match is weak. Size values are once, few and many counts, or a class for expanded clones, and some rows have none.

NA	TRBJ2-1	TRBD2	TRBV18	TGTGCCAGCTCACCACCGAATAGCGGGGACTACAATGAGCAGTTCTTC	CASSPPNSGDYNEQFF
NA	TRBJ2-1	NA	TRBV7-9	TGTGCCAGCAGTCACACAGGCGGTAGCTCCTACAATGAGCAGTTCTTC	CASSHTGGSSYNEQFF
NA	TRBJ2-2	NA	TRBV10-1	TGCGCCAGCACTACGCTCGACGCCGGGGAGCTGTTTTTT	CASTTLDAGELFF
once	TRBJ2-3	NA	TRBV4-2	TGTGCCAGCAGCCAAGGGGAGCGGATAGCAACAGATACGCAGTATTTT	CASSQGERIATDTQYF
NA	TRBJ2-1	TRBD2	TRBV7-9	TGTGCCAACACCCCCGGGACTAGCGGTTACAATGAGCAGTTCTTC	CANTPGTSGYNEQFF
NA	TRBJ2-5	TRBD2	TRBV4-1	TGCGCCAGCAGGGGAGGGGCGGGAGAGACCCAGTACTTC	CASRGGAGETQYF
NA	TRBJ2-7	TRBD2	TRBV19	TGTGCCAGTAGTCCGTGGACTAGCGGCACCTACGAGCAGTACTTC	CASSPWTSGTYEQYF
NA	TRBJ2-7	NA	TRBV7-8	TGTGCCAGCAGCTCCGGGGAGGTCTCCGAGCAGTACTTC	CASSSGEVSEQYF
NA	TRBJ1-2	TRBD1	TRBV29-1	TGCAGCGTTCCCGGGACAGGGCCTGGCTACACCTTC	CSVPGTGPGYTF
once	TRBJ2-5	NA	TRBV9	TGTGCCAGCAGTGGAATAGGAGAGACCCAGTACTTC	CASSGIGETQYF
NA	TRBJ1-6	NA	TRBV30	TGTGCCTGGAGTACGGTAAATTCACCCCTCCACTTT	CAWSTVNSPLHF
NA	TRBJ2-3	NA	TRBV15	TGTGCCACTCAGGGTCGGCTAGTTACAGATACGCAGTATTTT	CATQGRLVTDTQYF
NA	TRBJ1-2	NA	TRBV25-1	TGTGCCAGCAGTGAATCCCGGGGGAGCTACACCTTC	CASSESRGSYTF
NA	TRBJ2-7	NA	TRBV7-2	TGTGCCAGCAGCTCCTCTGGGGGCCTCGCCTACGAGCAGTACTTC	CASSSSGGLAYEQYF
NA	TRBJ1-1	NA	TRBV9	TGTGCCAGCAGCTGGGACGGGGACACTGAAGCTTTCTTT	CASSWDGDTEAFF
NA	TRBJ2-2	TRBD2	TRBV3-1/TRBV3-2	TGTGCCAGCAGCCTTCGAGGAGCGGGGGACTCCGGGGAGCTGTTTTTT	CASSLRGAGDSGELFF
NA	TRBJ2-3	NA	TRBV9	TGTGCCAGCAGCGTAGCTCCGGATAGCACAGATACGCAGTATTTT	CASSVAPDSTDTQYF
NA	TRBJ2-7	NA	TRBV4-1	TGCGCCAGCAGCCAAGGTCTCAACTACGAGCAGTACTTC	CASSQGLNYEQYF
NA	TRBJ1-2	TRBD1	TRBV7-9	TGTGCCAGCAGCTTAGATGAGGGCGGACAGGGGGTGAACTATGGCTACACCTTC	CASSLDEGGQGVNYGYTF
NA	TRBJ1-1	NA	TRBV5-5	TGTGCCAGCAGCCCCTTACTTGGGCCTGAAGCTTTCTTT	CASSPLLGPEAFF
NA	TRBJ2-5	NA	TRBV23-1	TGCGCCAGCAGTCATCCGGGCCCCCAGGGAAAGGAGACCCAGTACTTC	CASSHPGPQGKETQYF
once	TRBJ1-2	NA	TRBV7-9	TGTGCCAGCAGCCCAGGTCAGGGTGGACTCGGCTACACCTTC	CASSPGQGGLGYTF
once	TRBJ2-2	NA	TRBV6-6	TGTGCCAGCAAAAAGGCGGCGGCGAACACCGGGGAGCTGTTTTTT	CASKKAAANTGELFF
NA	TRBJ2-1	NA	TRBV10-2	TGCGCCAGCACCGAGTCGCGAGCCTACAATGAGCAGTTCTTC	CASTESRAYNEQFF
NA	TRBJ2-7	TRBD1	TRBV4-1	TGCGCCAGCAGCCACGCCTTCGGCGGGACAGGGGCCTACGAGCAGTACTTC	CASSHAFGGTGAYEQYF